Below, 22 T cell receptor beta chains from the same sample are listed, as sequenced in a study of cytomegalovirus exposure and HLA in healthy donors (dated by TCRdb to 2016 to 2017). Library preparation employed the immunoSEQ multiplex PCR assay. For the multiplex PCR, a mixture combining 60 forward primers for TCR Vbeta segments and 13 reverse primers for TCR Jbeta segments was used. The table was pulled from immuneACCESS by TCRdb, which kept in-frame rearrangements only. Such tables lose some clones; where checked, under half of the loss comes from unresolved V genes, and the rest has no known cause. A total of over 90,000 clones appear in this sample, around 80% of them only once. Over 5% of the sample comes from the top ten. The specimen was PBMCs. The receptors derive from a middle-aged man in good health and CMV-seropositive.

This clone showed up just a few times. The genes are TRBV7-9 and TRBJ1-5; 8 bases match TRBD1. V was clipped by 5 bases and J by 5 bases; unmatched bases: 8. Germline V gene data show CDR1 as SEHNR and CDR2 as FQNEAQ (reference sequence). The CDR3 totals 15 residues. The CDR3 bases are TGTGCCAGCAGCATCCGACAGGGGATGGATCAGCCCCAGCATTTT. Translated: CASSIRQGMDQPQHF.

The chain has TRBV4-1 and TRBJ2-1; D might be TRBD1 (5 bases). Germline V gene sequence: CDR1 MGHRA, CDR2 YSYEKL. The V and J ends lost 2 bases and 7 bases respectively, with 15 bases between them. CDR3 length equals 15 residues. Written as DNA, the CDR3 is TGCGCCAGCAGCCAAATTCTGACCAGGGATAATGAGCAGTTCTTC. Translating it yields CASSQILTRDNEQFF.

The genes are TRBV6-5 and TRBJ1-1; D perhaps matches TRBD1 (5 bases). CDR1 is MNHEY, CDR2 SVGAGI, per germline. The CDR3 extends over 14 amino acids. With 4 bases removed from V and 0 bases from J, the gap between germline ends came to 9 bases. The CDR3 loop is CASSSRRVNTEAFF. In DNA form, the CDR3 reads TGTGCCAGCAGTTCCCGCAGGGTGAACACTGAAGCTTTCTTT.

CDR3 DNA: TGTGCCAGCACTAAAGAGGGAATCGAGCAGTACTTC. This codes for CASTKEGIEQYF. This chain joins TRBV2 and TRBJ2-7, with a weak D call TRBD2 (5 bases). Germline V gene sequence: CDR1 SNHLY, CDR2 FYNNEI. V was clipped by 7 bases and J by 6 bases, with 13 bases between them. The CDR3 is made up of 12 amino acids.

This clone was counted only a few times. This chain connects TRBV11-1 to TRBJ2-7; D perhaps matches TRBD1 (6 bases). Germline CDR1 is SGHAT and CDR2 is FQDESV (reference sequence). The CDR3 spans 14 residues. Trimming left V 4 bases short and J 6 bases short, with 16 bases between. CDR3 residues: CASSYIQGGGEQYF. CDR3 in DNA: TGTGCCAGCAGCTACATACAGGGTGGCGGCGAGCAGTACTTC.

The chain is built from TRBV27 and TRBJ2-1; tentatively, D is TRBD2 (6 bases). This CDR3 region has 16 residues. Germline assignment: CDR1 MNHEY and CDR2 SMNVEV (reference sequence). Trimming cost V 4 bases and J 10 bases, with 23 bases left between them. In DNA, the CDR3 is TGTGCCAGCAGTTCTTTACGGGAGCGACCTTCGGTAGAGCAGTTCTTC. This gives the protein CASSSLRERPSVEQFF.

This clone was observed a handful of times. The V call is TRBV27, the J call TRBJ1-1; 8 bases line up with TRBD1. Germline CDR1 and CDR2: MNHEY and SMNVEV (reference sequence). V shed 8 bases, J shed 4 bases, and the junction held 12 bases outside the gene matches. This CDR3 is built from 15 residues. The CDR3, as DNA: TGTGCCAGCTCAGTTCCGGGACAGGTAATCACTGAAGCTTTCTTT. Its translation: CASSVPGQVITEAFF.

V is TRBV7-6 and J is TRBJ1-2, with TRBD1 matching over 8 bases. Germline V CDR1 and CDR2: SGHVS, FNYEAQ. J lost 2 bases, V lost 5 bases, and 7 bases had no gene match. This CDR3 has 15 amino acids. CDR3 sequence reads: CASSPGQGPNYGYTF. CDR3 bases: TGTGCCAGCAGCCCCGGACAGGGACCAAACTATGGCTACACCTTC.

This chain links TRBV9 with TRBJ2-1, with 9 bases lining up with TRBD2. The length of the CDR3 is 17 residues. V lost 1 base and J lost 2; bases outside the gene matches: 7. Germline V gene lookup returns CDR1 SGDLS and CDR2 YYNGEE. The CDR3 DNA reads TGTGCCAGCAGCGTACTAACTAGCGGGTCTCCCTACAATGAGCAGTTCTTC. Its translation is CASSVLTSGSPYNEQFF. Complete variable domain (other parts from reference TRBV9 and TRBJ2-1): DSGVTQTPKHLITATGQRVTLRCSPRSGDLSVYWYQQSLDQGLQFLIQYYNGEERAKGNILERFSAQQFPDLHSELNLSSLELGDSALYFCASSVLTSGSPYNEQFFGPGTRLTVL.

The genes are TRBV5-1 and TRBJ1-6; D possibly corresponds to TRBD1 (5 bases). Deletions cut 4 bases from V and 5 bases from J, with 10 bases between. This CDR3 contains 14 residues. Germline V gives CDR1 SGHRS, CDR2 YFSETQ. DNA of the CDR3: TGCGCCAGCAGCGCGGGACGGAATAATTCACCCCTCCACTTT. Protein sequence: CASSAGRNNSPLHF. The whole variable domain, remainder taken from reference TRBV5-1 and TRBJ1-6, is KAGVTQTPRYLIKTRGQQVTLSCSPISGHRSVSWYQQTPGQGLQFLFEYFSETQRNKGNFPGRFSGRQFSNSRSEMNVSTLELGDSALYLCASSAGRNNSPLHFGNGTRLTVT.

This clone was counted a single time. V is TRBV6-6 and J is TRBJ2-5; D gene ambiguous. Deletions cut 2 bases from V and 5 bases from J, with 3 bases between. The CDR3 covers 11 residues. CDR1 and CDR2 from the germline V gene are MNHNY and SVGAGI (reference sequence). The CDR3 DNA reads as TGTGCCAGCAGTTACCTGGAGACCCAGTACTTC. Residues: CASSYLETQYF.

The chain employs TRBV7-9 and TRBJ2-7; 9 bases agree with TRBD1. Germline V gene data show CDR1 as SEHNR and CDR2 as FQNEAQ (reference sequence). The trim removed 6 bases at V and 5 bases at J, leaving 11 bases unmatched. CDR3 length: 15 residues. CDR3 region: CASRPSGTGTHEQYF. The CDR3 DNA reads as TGTGCCAGCAGACCTTCCGGGACAGGGACCCACGAGCAGTACTTC.

This clone was detected only a few times. The chain carries TRBV5-4 and TRBJ1-1; D is perhaps TRBD1 (6 bases). CDR3 length: 15 residues. Trimming removed 0 bases from V and 4 bases from J, with 13 bases in between. Germline V lookup: CDR1 SGHNT, CDR2 YYREEE (reference sequence). As DNA, the CDR3 is TGTGCCAGCAGCTTGGACAGGGTCCCAACCACTGAAGCTTTCTTT. This encodes CASSLDRVPTTEAFF.

The CDR3 here is CASTFGGGPQHF. The CDR3 DNA follows: TGTGCCAGTACCTTCGGCGGAGGGCCCCAGCATTTT. J is TRBJ1-5 and V is TRBV19; D is unclear. From germline, CDR1 is LNHDA and CDR2 SQIVND (reference sequence). Trimming took off 7 bases at V and 9 bases at J, with 13 bases between the two ends. This CDR3 has 12 amino acids. The full variable domain, its missing parts supplied by reference TRBV19 and TRBJ1-5, is DGGITQSPKYLFRKEGQNVTLSCEQNLNHDAMYWYRQDPGQGLRLIYYSQIVNDFQKGDIAEGYSVSREKKESFPLTVTSAQKNPTAFYLCASTFGGGPQHFGDGTRLSIL.

This rearrangement joins TRBV5-8 to TRBJ1-2; unclear D gene. The germline V gene encodes CDR1 SGHTS and CDR2 YDEGEE. The ends were cut back, 2 bases at V and 7 bases at J, with 15 bases in the middle. CDR3 length equals 14 residues. CDR3: CASSLREGRSGYTF. In DNA, the CDR3 is TGTGCCAGCAGCTTAAGGGAGGGTCGGAGTGGCTACACCTTC.

V and J are TRBV10-2 and TRBJ2-7; D is possibly TRBD1 (6 bases). The CDR3 has 13 amino acids. The germline V gene encodes CDR1 WSHSY and CDR2 SAAADI. V lost 7 bases, J lost 0 bases, and 10 bases lay in between. CDR3 region: CASKPGVSYEQYF. The CDR3 DNA reads as TGCGCCAGCAAGCCAGGGGTCTCCTACGAGCAGTACTTC.

This clone was detected once. This chain joins TRBV5-4 and TRBJ2-6, with 7 bases aligning to TRBD1. Germline V gene data show CDR1 as SGHNT and CDR2 as YYREEE (reference sequence). J lost 1 base, V lost 4 bases, and 2 bases had no gene match. This CDR3 is 15 amino acids long. In DNA, the CDR3 is TGTGCCAGCAGCGGCAGGGGGTCTGGGGCCAACGTCCTGACTTTC. As protein: CASSGRGSGANVLTF.

V gene TRBV9 combines with J gene TRBJ2-5; D is possibly TRBD1 (6 bases). Trimming took 0 bases from V and 5 from J, leaving 11 bases between them. Germline-derived CDR1 and CDR2 are SGDLS and YYNGEE. The CDR3 sequence is 14 residues long. The CDR3 loop reads CASSVDQGMETQYF. CDR3 DNA sequence: TGTGCCAGCAGCGTAGATCAGGGGATGGAGACCCAGTACTTC.

This clone was counted a few times. The chain links TRBV13 to TRBJ1-1; 7 bases fit TRBD1. Germline loops: CDR1 PRHDT, CDR2 FYEKMQ (reference sequence). The CDR3 contains 15 residues. V shed 1 base, J shed 2 bases, and the junction held 4 bases outside the gene matches. CDR3 in DNA: TGTGCCAGCAGCTTAGCCCGGGACAGTAACACTGAAGCTTTCTTT. Protein: CASSLARDSNTEAFF.

This clone was recorded once. The chain combines TRBV29-1 with TRBJ2-7; 8 bases are shared with TRBD1. The CDR3 length is 12 residues. The ends lost 7 bases at V and 3 bases at J; junction bases unmatched: 5. Per germline, CDR1 SQVTM and CDR2 ANQGSEA. CDR3 DNA: TGCAGCGCCGGACAGGGAAACTACGAGCAGTACTTC. Its translation is CSAGQGNYEQYF.

The gene calls are TRBV2 and TRBJ2-6; D unresolved. Trimming cost V 7 bases and J 0 bases, with 7 bases left between them. CDR3 length equals 14 residues. Per germline, CDR1 SNHLY and CDR2 FYNNEI. The CDR3 region is CASTQNSGANVLTF. The CDR3 DNA sequence: TGTGCCAGCACACAAAACTCTGGGGCCAACGTCCTGACTTTC. Full variable domain (rest looked up from reference TRBV2 and TRBJ2-6): EPEVTQTPSHQVTQMGQEVILRCVPISNHLYFYWYRQILGQKVEFLVSFYNNEISEKSEIFDDQFSVERPDGSNFTLKIRSTKLEDSAMYFCASTQNSGANVLTFGAGSRLTVL.

J is TRBJ2-5 and V is TRBV14; 7 nucleotides line up with TRBD1. J gave up 2 bases and V 2 bases, and 5 bases lay outside the gene matches. In germline, CDR1 is SGHDN, CDR2 FVKESK. This CDR3 contains 15 residues. CDR3 sequence: CASSQMGQPQETQYF. The CDR3 DNA is TGTGCCAGCAGCCAAATGGGACAGCCGCAAGAGACCCAGTACTTC.